Sequencing of this TCR beta chain was carried out in a study of T cell repertoires in cytomegalovirus infection. Study-wide context: HLA-C-restricted CMV epitopes, recently identified, and well-studied HLA-B-restricted ones were used by the study.

This clonotype was counted at least ten times. The antigen is undetermined. The study, taken as a whole, reports: Dominant in the ex vivo response were TCR beta clonotypes restricted by HLA-C and specific for CMV.

Between the trimmed V and J ends, which lost 1 base and 7 bases, there was a span of 11 bases. The germline gives CDR1 SNHLY, CDR2 FYNNEI. The CDR3 is made up of 13 amino acids. TCRdb fed the reads into MiXCR, producing one record per CDR3 protein. The sample includes 700,000 to 850,000 distinct CDR3 sequences, approximately 29% seen only once; the top ten take approximately 13%. The receptor comes from a human donor in good health (CMV status not recorded). Some clones in this sample may be carry-over from other donors' samples. This chain connects TRBV2 to TRBJ2-7, with unresolved D. Sequenced material: cultured CD8+ T cells from PBMCs, taken from culture after CMV antigen stimulation. This chain's CDR3 is CASSEGVSLEQYF. The CDR3 nucleotides are TGTGCCAGCAGTGAAGGGGTTAGCTTGGAGCAGTACTTC.